This paragraph reports one TCR beta chain. Its ends do not fully match the called genes, so a read error is possible. Other DNA sequences in the same sample also yield this CDR3. Clinical history as reported by participants underpinned cohort assignment. Within the 2 weeks before study entry, each person in the exposed group met a COVID-19 case. Germline-derived CDR1 and CDR2 are MDHEN and SYDVKM. CDR3 length: 14 residues. Here immunoSEQ multiplex PCR was the method, and the copy in TCRdb shows in-frame clones only, minus some. This sample has about 370,000 clones; more than 85% occur once, and the top ten carry 0.7% to 0.95%. These data belong to a study of blood T cell repertoires in COVID-19. Study-level background: Collection of acute and convalescent COVID-19 samples took place in the United States, Italy and Spain. PBMCs, B-cell-depleted T cells, or T cells provided the cDNA or gDNA that made up the material.

The sequenced material came from PBMCs or T cells enriched from blood (not recorded which). This chain uses TRBV28 with TRBJ1-1; weak D call: TRBD1 (5 bases). This receptor was identified in a woman aged 35 to 49 who had been exposed to COVID-19. CDR3 DNA sequence: TGTGCCAGCAGTCAAATTTCTACAGGAACTGAGGCTTTCTTT. It encodes CASSQISTGTEAFF.